Listed here is a single TCR beta chain. The CDR3 runs to 15 residues. Trimming took 3 bases from V and 4 from J; bases not matched to a gene: 3. This record comes from a study of response to subunit inactivated influenza vaccine. TCRdb fed the RT-PCR reads into MiXCR, producing one record per CDR3 protein. The profile covers about 500,000 distinct CDR3 sequences, with 16% appearing a single time and less than 4% taken by the ten largest. The sample here was CD4+ T cells sorted from PBMCs, taken about 23 months after vaccination. This chain uses TRBV12-3 or TRBV12-4 with TRBJ2-1; 10 bases fit TRBD2. This TCR came from a man between 50 and 69 years old who received an inactivated influenza vaccine. This CDR3 reads CASSFGAGGYNEQFF. The CDR3 DNA sequence: TGTGCCAGCAGTTTCGGAGCGGGGGGGTACAATGAGCAGTTCTTC.